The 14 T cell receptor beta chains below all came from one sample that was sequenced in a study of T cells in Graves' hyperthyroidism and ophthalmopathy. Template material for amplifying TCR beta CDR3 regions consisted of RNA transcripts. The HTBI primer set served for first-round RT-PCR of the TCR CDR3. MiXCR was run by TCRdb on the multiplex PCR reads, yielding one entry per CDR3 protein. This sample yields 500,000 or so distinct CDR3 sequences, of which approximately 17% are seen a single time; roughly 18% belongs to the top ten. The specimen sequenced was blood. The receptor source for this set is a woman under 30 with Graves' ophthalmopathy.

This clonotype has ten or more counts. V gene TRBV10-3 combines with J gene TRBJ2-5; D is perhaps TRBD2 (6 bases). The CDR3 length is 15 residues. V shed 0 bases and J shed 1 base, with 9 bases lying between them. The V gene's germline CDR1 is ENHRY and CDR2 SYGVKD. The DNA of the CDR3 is TGTGCCATCAGTGAGTCTTCGGGGGTCCAAGAGACCCAGTACTTC. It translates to CAISESSGVQETQYF.

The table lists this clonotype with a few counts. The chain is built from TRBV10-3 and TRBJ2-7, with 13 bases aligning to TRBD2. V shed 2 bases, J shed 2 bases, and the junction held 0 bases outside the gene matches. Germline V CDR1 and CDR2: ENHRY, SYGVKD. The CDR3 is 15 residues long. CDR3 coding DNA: TGTGCCATCAGTGAGGGACTAGCGGGGGCCTACGAGCAGTACTTC. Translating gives CAISEGLAGAYEQYF.

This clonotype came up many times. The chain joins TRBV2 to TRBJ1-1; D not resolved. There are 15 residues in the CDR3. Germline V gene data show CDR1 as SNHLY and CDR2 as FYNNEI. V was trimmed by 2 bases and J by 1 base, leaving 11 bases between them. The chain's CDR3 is CASSEYRGANTEAFF. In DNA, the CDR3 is TGTGCCAGCAGTGAATACCGGGGTGCGAACACTGAAGCTTTCTTT.

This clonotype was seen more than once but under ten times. The CDR3 DNA reads as TGTGCCAGCAGTTACGTTGTGTTGACAGGGGGGGAATACGAGCAGTACTTC. Encoded protein: CASSYVVLTGGEYEQYF. V usage is TRBV6-5 and J usage is TRBJ2-7; 9 positions agree with TRBD1. The CDR3 sequence is 17 residues long. With V trimmed by 2 bases and J by 4 bases, 12 bases remained unmatched. The V gene's germline CDR1 is MNHEY and CDR2 SVGAGI.

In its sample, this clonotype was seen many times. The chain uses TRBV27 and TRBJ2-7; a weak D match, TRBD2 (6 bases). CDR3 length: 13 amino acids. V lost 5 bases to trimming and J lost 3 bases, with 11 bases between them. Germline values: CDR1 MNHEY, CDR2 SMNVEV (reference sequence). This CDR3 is CASSPQEGYEQYF. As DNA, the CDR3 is TGTGCCAGCAGTCCACAGGAGGGCTACGAGCAGTACTTC.

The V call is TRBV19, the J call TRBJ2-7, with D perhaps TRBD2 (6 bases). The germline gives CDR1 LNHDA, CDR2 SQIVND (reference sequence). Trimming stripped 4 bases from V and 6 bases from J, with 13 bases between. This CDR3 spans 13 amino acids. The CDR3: CASSRGRSFEQYF. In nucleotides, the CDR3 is TGTGCCAGTAGTAGAGGGAGGAGTTTCGAGCAGTACTTC.

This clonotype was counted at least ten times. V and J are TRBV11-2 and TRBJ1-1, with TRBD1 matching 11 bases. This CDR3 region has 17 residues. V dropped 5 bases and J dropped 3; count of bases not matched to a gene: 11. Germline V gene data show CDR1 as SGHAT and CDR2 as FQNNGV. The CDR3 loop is CASSSPGTGGPHTEAFF. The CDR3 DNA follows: TGTGCCAGCAGCAGTCCCGGGACAGGGGGTCCGCACACTGAAGCTTTCTTT.

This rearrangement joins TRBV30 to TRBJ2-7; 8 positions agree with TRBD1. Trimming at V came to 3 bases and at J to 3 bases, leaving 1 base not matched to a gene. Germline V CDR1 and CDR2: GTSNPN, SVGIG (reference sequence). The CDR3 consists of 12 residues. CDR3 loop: CAWRDRDYEQYF. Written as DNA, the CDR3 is TGTGCCTGGAGGGACAGGGACTACGAGCAGTACTTC. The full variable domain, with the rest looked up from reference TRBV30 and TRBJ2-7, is SQTIHQWPATLVQPVGSPLSLECTVEGTSNPNLYWYRQAAGRGLQLLFYSVGIGQISSEVPQNLSASRPQDRQFILSSKKLLLSDSGFYLCAWRDRDYEQYFGPGTRLTVT.

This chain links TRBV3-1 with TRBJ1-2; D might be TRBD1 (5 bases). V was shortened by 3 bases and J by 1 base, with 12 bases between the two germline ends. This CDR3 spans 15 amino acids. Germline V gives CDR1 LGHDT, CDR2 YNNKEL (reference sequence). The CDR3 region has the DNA TGTGCCAGCAGCCATACTATCAGGGTTAACTATGGCTACACCTTC. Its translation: CASSHTIRVNYGYTF. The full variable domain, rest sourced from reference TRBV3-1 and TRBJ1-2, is DTAVSQTPKYLVTQMGNDKSIKCEQNLGHDTMYWYKQDSKKFLKIMFSYNNKELIINETVPNRFSPKSPDKAHLNLHINSLELGDSAVYFCASSHTIRVNYGYTFGSGTRLTVV.

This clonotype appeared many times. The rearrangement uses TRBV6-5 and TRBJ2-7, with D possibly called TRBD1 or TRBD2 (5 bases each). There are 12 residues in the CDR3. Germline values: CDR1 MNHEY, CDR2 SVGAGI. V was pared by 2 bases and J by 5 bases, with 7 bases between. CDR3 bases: TGTGCCAGCAGTTACGGGACGGACGAGCAGTACTTC. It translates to CASSYGTDEQYF.

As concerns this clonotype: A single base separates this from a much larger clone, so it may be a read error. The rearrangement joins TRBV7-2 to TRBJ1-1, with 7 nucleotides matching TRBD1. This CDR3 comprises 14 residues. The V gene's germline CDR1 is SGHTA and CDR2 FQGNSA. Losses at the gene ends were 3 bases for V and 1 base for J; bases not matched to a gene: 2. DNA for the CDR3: TGTGCCAGCAGCTTCGACAGGGCGAACACTGAAGCTTTCTTT. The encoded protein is CASSFDRANTEAFF.

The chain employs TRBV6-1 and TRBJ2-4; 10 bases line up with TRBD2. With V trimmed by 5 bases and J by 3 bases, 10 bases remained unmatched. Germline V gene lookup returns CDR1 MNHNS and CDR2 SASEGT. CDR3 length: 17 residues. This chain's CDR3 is CASSRILAGGGKNIQYF. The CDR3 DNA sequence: TGTGCCAGCAGTCGAATCTTAGCGGGAGGAGGCAAAAACATTCAGTACTTC.

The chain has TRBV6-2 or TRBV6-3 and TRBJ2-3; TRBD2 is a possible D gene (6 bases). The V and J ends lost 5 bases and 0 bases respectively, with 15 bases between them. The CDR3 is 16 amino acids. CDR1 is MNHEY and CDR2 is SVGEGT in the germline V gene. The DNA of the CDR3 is TGTGCCAGCAGTGGGAATAGCGGATCTAGCACAGATACGCAGTATTTT. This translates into CASSGNSGSSTDTQYF.

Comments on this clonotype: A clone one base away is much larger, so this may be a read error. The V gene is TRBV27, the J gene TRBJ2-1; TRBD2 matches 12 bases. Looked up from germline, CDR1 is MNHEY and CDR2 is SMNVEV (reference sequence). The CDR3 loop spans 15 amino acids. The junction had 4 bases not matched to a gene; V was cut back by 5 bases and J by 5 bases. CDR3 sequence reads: CASSPSGGANNEQFF. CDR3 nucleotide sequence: TGTGCCAGCAGTCCTAGCGGGGGGGCCAACAATGAGCAGTTCTTC.